The 22 T cell receptor beta chains in this list originate from one sample, sequenced in a study of shared clonotypes between healthy human individuals. The protocol was immunoSEQ multiplex PCR, while the TCRdb copy is restricted to in-frame clones and leaves out a portion. The table includes some 1,600,000 clones, 95% to 99% detected once. Sequenced sample: naive CD4+ T cells sorted from blood. Subset denoted: CD45RA+ positively selected. These receptor sequences come from a man aged 30-40 years in good health.

Comments on this clone: The sample holds other DNA sequences that translate to the same CDR3. CDR3 DNA sequence: TGTGCCACCAGCAGAGTCAGGGGAGAGACCCAGTACTTC. This gives the protein CATSRVRGETQYF. The chain recombines TRBV15 with TRBJ2-5; TRBD1 is a possible D gene (6 bases). The V gene's germline CDR1 is LNHNV and CDR2 YYDKDF (reference sequence). V shed 1 base and J shed 4 bases, with 7 bases lying between them. CDR3 length: 13 residues.

This rearrangement joins TRBV5-1 to TRBJ2-7, with D maybe TRBD1 (6 bases). The CDR3 length is 14 residues. CDR1 is SGHRS, CDR2 YFSETQ, per germline. V was trimmed by 4 bases and J by 7 bases, leaving 18 bases between them. In DNA, the CDR3 is TGCGCCAGCAGCCAAGGGGGTCCCACGGGGGAGCAGTACTTC. Translation: CASSQGGPTGEQYF.

V is TRBV21-1 and J is TRBJ2-7; TRBD2 reflects the table's D call only, with no check against the DNA. TRBV21-1 is noted as a pseudogene. This CDR3 comprises 13 residues. CDR3 DNA sequence: TGTGCCAGCAGCAAAGTCAGGGAGGCCGGGAAGTACTTC. Translated: CASSKVREAGKYF.

The V and J genes are TRBV7-9 and TRBJ2-2; 8 positions agree with TRBD1. The CDR3 has 13 residues. The ends lost 11 bases at V and 5 bases at J; junction bases unmatched: 7. Germline CDR1 reads SEHNR; CDR2 reads FQNEAQ (reference sequence). The CDR3 region is CAGTGGSTGELFF. The CDR3 nucleotides are TGTGCCGGAACAGGGGGGTCAACCGGGGAGCTGTTTTTT.

CDR3 sequence (DNA): TGCGCCAGCAGCCAAGATTCGCAGGGGACCTATGGCTACACCTTC. As protein: CASSQDSQGTYGYTF. The V call is TRBV4-3, the J call TRBJ1-2; D perhaps matches TRBD1 (6 bases). CDR1 LGHNA and CDR2 YSLEER come from the germline V gene. This CDR3 comprises 15 residues. V was cut by 0 bases and J by 4 bases, with 12 bases left in between.

The chain recombines TRBV5-4 with TRBJ2-6, with 7 bases identical to TRBD2. Per the germline V gene, CDR1 is SGHNT and CDR2 is YYREEE (reference sequence). V lost 4 bases and J lost 2; bases outside the gene matches: 9. The CDR3 is 17 residues long. The CDR3: CASSPPAGVAGANVLTF. CDR3 nucleotides: TGTGCCAGCAGCCCGCCCGCGGGAGTGGCTGGGGCCAACGTCCTGACTTTC.

The gene calls are TRBV5-1 and TRBJ2-2; D gene uncertain. The CDR3 has 14 amino acids. The V gene's germline CDR1 is SGHRS and CDR2 YFSETQ. The V end lost 4 bases, the J end lost 4 bases, and 11 bases lay between the germline ends. CDR3 DNA: TGCGCCAGCAGCCCCCTCGGGTCCACCGGGGAGCTGTTTTTT. This gives the protein CASSPLGSTGELFF.

V is TRBV19 and J is TRBJ1-5, with D tentatively TRBD1 (5 bases). The V end lost 3 bases, the J end lost 7 bases, and 10 bases lay between the germline ends. The CDR3 sequence is 13 residues long. CDR1 LNHDA and CDR2 SQIVND come from the germline V gene (reference sequence). The CDR3 DNA follows: TGTGCCAGTAGTATCAGGGAAGAACAGCCCCAGCATTTT. Translated: CASSIREEQPQHF.

CDR3 region: CASSPRAGGGYTF. The CDR3 DNA follows: TGTGCCAGCAGCCCTCGTGCAGGGGGTGGCTACACCTTC. The chain combines TRBV7-2 with TRBJ1-2; TRBD1 agrees at 7 bases. This CDR3 is 13 amino acids long. CDR1 and CDR2 from the germline V gene are SGHTA and FQGNSA. V gave up 5 bases and J gave up 7 bases; unmatched junction bases: 7.

CDR3 sequence reads: CASSMAGGRGNQPQHF. The CDR3 nucleotides read TGTGCCAGTAGTATGGCAGGGGGTAGGGGCAATCAGCCCCAGCATTTT. This chain connects TRBV19 to TRBJ1-5; 7 bases match TRBD1. This CDR3 comprises 16 residues. The junction had 7 bases not matched to a gene; V was cut back by 3 bases and J by 2 bases. The germline gives CDR1 LNHDA, CDR2 SQIVND (reference sequence).

This rearrangement joins TRBV11-2 to TRBJ2-7; D remains unclear. In germline, CDR1 is SGHAT, CDR2 FQNNGV. The CDR3 consists of 13 residues. The V end lost 4 bases, the J end lost 2 bases, and 9 bases lay between the germline ends. The CDR3 region has the DNA TGTGCCAGCAGCTCACCGCGACCCTACGAGCAGTACTTC. It is translated as CASSSPRPYEQYF.

The CDR3 region has the DNA TGTGCCAGCACCCCCCAACGGGAGAAGCAGTTCTTC. Translated: CASTPQREKQFF. J is TRBJ2-1 and V is TRBV6-1, with a tentative D call TRBD2 (6 bases). Trimming pared 7 bases from V and 11 bases from J, leaving 15 bases between. This CDR3 spans 12 amino acids. Germline V gene data show CDR1 as MNHNS and CDR2 as SASEGT.

The rearrangement uses TRBV19 and TRBJ2-5, with D possibly TRBD2 on 6 matching bases. This CDR3 is built from 13 residues. V was shortened by 4 bases and J by 3 bases, with 9 bases between the two germline ends. Per germline, CDR1 LNHDA and CDR2 SQIVND (reference sequence). The DNA of the CDR3 is TGTGCCAGTAGTACCGTAGCGGAAGAGACCCAGTACTTC. Translated: CASSTVAEETQYF. Full variable domain (rest looked up from reference TRBV19 and TRBJ2-5): DGGITQSPKYLFRKEGQNVTLSCEQNLNHDAMYWYRQDPGQGLRLIYYSQIVNDFQKGDIAEGYSVSREKKESFPLTVTSAQKNPTAFYLCASSTVAEETQYFGPGTRLLVL.

This chain links TRBV7-9 with TRBJ2-6, with 9 bases matching TRBD1. Germline-derived CDR1 and CDR2 are SEHNR and FQNEAQ (reference sequence). Losses at the gene ends were 4 bases for V and 2 bases for J; bases not matched to a gene: 3. CDR3 size: 16 residues. CDR3 protein: CASSSGTGTGANVLTF. CDR3 DNA: TGTGCCAGCAGCTCCGGGACAGGGACTGGGGCCAACGTCCTGACTTTC. The whole variable domain, filled in from reference TRBV7-9 and TRBJ2-6, reads DTGVSQNPRHKITKRGQNVTFRCDPISEHNRLYWYRQTLGQGPEFLTYFQNEAQLEKSRLLSDRFSAERPKGSFSTLEIQRTEQGDSAMYLCASSSGTGTGANVLTFGAGSRLTVL.

The chain is built from TRBV5-1 and TRBJ1-1; D perhaps matches TRBD1 (6 bases). The CDR3 sequence is 13 residues long. Trimming shortened V by 3 bases and J by 6 bases, and 12 bases separated the two germline ends. Germline values: CDR1 SGHRS, CDR2 YFSETQ. Here the CDR3 reads CASSSQGYAEAFF. CDR3 bases: TGCGCCAGCAGCTCCCAGGGGTATGCTGAAGCTTTCTTT. The entire variable domain, with the rest obtained from reference TRBV5-1 and TRBJ1-1, is as follows: KAGVTQTPRYLIKTRGQQVTLSCSPISGHRSVSWYQQTPGQGLQFLFEYFSETQRNKGNFPGRFSGRQFSNSRSEMNVSTLELGDSALYLCASSSQGYAEAFFGQGTRLTVV.

As for this clone: This CDR3 is also generated by other DNA sequences in the sample. The chain uses TRBV29-1 and TRBJ1-1; 8 bases are a match to TRBD1. Germline V gene lookup returns CDR1 SQVTM and CDR2 ANQGSEA. The V segment lost 6 bases and the J segment 3 bases; nucleotides outside the gene matches: 6. The CDR3 contains 13 residues. The CDR3 DNA reads as TGCAGCGTGGCCGACAGGGGCTACACTGAAGCTTTCTTT. It encodes CSVADRGYTEAFF. Supplemented by reference TRBV29-1 and TRBJ1-1, the full variable domain reads SAVISQKPSRDICQRGTSLTIQCQVDSQVTMMFWYRQQPGQSLTLIATANQGSEATYESGFVIDKFPISRPNLTFSTLTVSNMSPEDSSIYLCSVADRGYTEAFFGQGTRLTVV.

The chain has TRBV7-2 and TRBJ2-7, with TRBD1 as a possible D gene (5 bases). The CDR3 extends over 16 amino acids. CDR1 and CDR2 from the germline V gene are SGHTA and FQGNSA. V lost 3 bases, J lost 2 bases, and 17 bases lay in between. CDR3 sequence (DNA): TGTGCCAGCAGCTTTCTCTCAAGTGAAGGGGCCTACGAGCAGTACTTC. Amino acid sequence: CASSFLSSEGAYEQYF.

The chain has TRBV6-1 and TRBJ2-7; 11 nucleotides match TRBD2. The CDR3 spans 15 residues. From germline, CDR1 is MNHNS and CDR2 SASEGT. The ends lost 4 bases at V and 2 bases at J; junction bases unmatched: 4. DNA for the CDR3: TGTGCCAGCAGTGGAGTTAGCGGGAGGGCCTACGAGCAGTACTTC. Its translation: CASSGVSGRAYEQYF.

The chain links TRBV11-2 to TRBJ2-7; D is possibly TRBD1 (6 bases). Trimming took off 4 bases at V and 5 bases at J, with 15 bases between the two ends. This CDR3 spans 14 amino acids. Per germline, CDR1 SGHAT and CDR2 FQNNGV. The CDR3 sequence: CASSSPQGGNEQYF. Written as DNA, the CDR3 is TGTGCCAGCAGCTCCCCGCAAGGGGGTAACGAGCAGTACTTC.

This clone was found once. The chain employs TRBV30 and TRBJ2-3; 11 nucleotides align to TRBD2. The length of the CDR3 is 15 residues. The V gene end was trimmed by 0 bases and the J gene end by 6 bases; junction bases not matched to a gene: 5. Germline assignment: CDR1 GTSNPN and CDR2 SVGIG (reference sequence). In DNA form, the CDR3 reads TGTGCCTGGAGTGTACTAGCGGGAGTAGGGGATACGCAGTATTTT. It specifies CAWSVLAGVGDTQYF.

The rearrangement joins TRBV27 to TRBJ2-7; D not certain. Germline assignment: CDR1 MNHEY and CDR2 SMNVEV (reference sequence). V was trimmed by 6 bases and J by 7 bases, leaving 16 bases between them. The CDR3 loop spans 13 amino acids. The CDR3 sequence: CASSRGLAGEQYF. CDR3 sequence (DNA): TGTGCCAGCAGCCGTGGTCTGGCTGGGGAGCAGTACTTC.

The V gene is TRBV5-1, the J gene TRBJ2-3; D perhaps matches TRBD2 (6 bases). The V gene's germline CDR1 is SGHRS and CDR2 YFSETQ. V lost 4 bases and J lost 0, with 15 bases in between. This CDR3 has 16 amino acids. The CDR3 DNA sequence: TGCGCCAGCAGCAAGGCGGGGACCCAGAGCACAGATACGCAGTATTTT. Translation: CASSKAGTQSTDTQYF.